Reported below is one T cell receptor beta chain. Its antigen target is currently unknown. No base-level quality is on record; no much larger clone is a single base apart. This sample was included in a study of shared T cell receptors in the human thymus (TCRdb year 2021). Looking at the study overall: The study investigated the way shared, self-reactive T-cell receptor alpha chains are produced in the human thymus.

The library was prepared using the immunoSEQ multiplex PCR assay. The source is immuneACCESS, and TCRdb retained only in-frame sequences with V and J called. Part of the clones is not carried over; for the studies checked, unresolved V genes explain less than half of this, and the remainder is unexplained. For this sample the table gives about 380,000 clones, of which 85% to 95% were detected only once. About 0.02% of the sample lies in the top ten. The receptor was isolated from a human donor. Sequenced input: thymocytes.

The sequenced DNA: TGTGCCAGCAGTTTTCAAGGGCCTAGGACCGAGCAGTACTTC. This encodes CASSFQGPRTEQYF. This chain joins TRBV27 to TRBJ2-7; no D gene call is confident. The germline V gene (reference sequence) sets CDR1 to MNHEY and CDR2 to SMNVEV. V and J are truncated by 3 bases and 6 bases respectively, leaving an intervening sequence of 15 bases. From the cysteine through the phenylalanine, the CDR3 covers 14 amino acids. Only the CDR3 DNA is retained, 42 bases long and in frame from the first base.